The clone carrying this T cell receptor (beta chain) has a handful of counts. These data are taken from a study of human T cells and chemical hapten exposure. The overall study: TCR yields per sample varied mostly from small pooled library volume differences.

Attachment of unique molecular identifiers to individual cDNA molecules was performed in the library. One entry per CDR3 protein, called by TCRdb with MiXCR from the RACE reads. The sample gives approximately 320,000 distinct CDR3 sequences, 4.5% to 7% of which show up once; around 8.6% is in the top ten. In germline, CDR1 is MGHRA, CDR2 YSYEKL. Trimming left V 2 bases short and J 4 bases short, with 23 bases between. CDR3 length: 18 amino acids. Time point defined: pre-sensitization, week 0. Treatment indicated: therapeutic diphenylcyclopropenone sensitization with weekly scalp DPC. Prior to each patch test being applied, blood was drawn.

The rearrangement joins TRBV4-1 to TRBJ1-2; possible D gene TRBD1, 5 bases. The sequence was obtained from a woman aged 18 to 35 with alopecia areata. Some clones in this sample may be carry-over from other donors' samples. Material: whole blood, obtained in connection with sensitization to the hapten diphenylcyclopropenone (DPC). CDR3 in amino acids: CASSQSFLRREGPYGYTF. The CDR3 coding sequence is TGCGCCAGCAGCCAATCCTTCCTCCGCAGGGAAGGTCCCTATGGCTACACCTTC.